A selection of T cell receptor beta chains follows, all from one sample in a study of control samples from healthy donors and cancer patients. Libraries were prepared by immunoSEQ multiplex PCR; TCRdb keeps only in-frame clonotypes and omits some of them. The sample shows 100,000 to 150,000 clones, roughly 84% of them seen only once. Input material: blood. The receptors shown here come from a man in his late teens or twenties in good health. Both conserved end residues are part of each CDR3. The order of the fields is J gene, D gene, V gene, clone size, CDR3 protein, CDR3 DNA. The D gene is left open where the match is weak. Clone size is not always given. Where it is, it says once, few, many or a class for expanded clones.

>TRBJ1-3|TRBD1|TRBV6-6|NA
CASSPRDRGTNTIYF
TGTGCCAGCAGTCCTAGGGACAGGGGTACCAACACCATATATTTT
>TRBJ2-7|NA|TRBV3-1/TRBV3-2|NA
CASSQVGGYEQYF
TGTGCCAGCAGCCAAGTCGGGGGCTACGAGCAGTACTTC
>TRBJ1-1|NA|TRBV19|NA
CASSVQIQTEAFF
TGTGCCAGTAGCGTCCAAATCCAGACTGAAGCTTTCTTT
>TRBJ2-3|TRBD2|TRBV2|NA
CASSEDKLAGVDTQYF
TGTGCCAGCAGTGAAGACAAACTGGCGGGGGTAGATACGCAGTATTTT
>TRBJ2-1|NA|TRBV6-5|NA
CASSYRTDEQFF
TGTGCCAGCAGTTACAGGACTGACGAGCAGTTCTTC
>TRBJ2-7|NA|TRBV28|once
CASSLGSPMVLGYF
TGTGCCAGCAGTCTTGGGTCGCCTATGGTGTTGGGGTACTTC
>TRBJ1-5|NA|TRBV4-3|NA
CASSQDRGNQPQHF
TGCGCCAGCAGCCAAGATAGGGGTAATCAGCCCCAGCATTTT
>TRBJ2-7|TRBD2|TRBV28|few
CAWSRGGGSYEQYF
TGTGCCTGGTCCCGGGGGGGCGGTTCCTACGAGCAGTACTTC
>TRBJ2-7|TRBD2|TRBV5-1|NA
CASSGASGNYEQYF
TGCGCCAGCAGTGGCGCTAGCGGGAATTACGAGCAGTACTTC
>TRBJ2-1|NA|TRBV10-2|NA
CASTRGAETYNEQFF
TGCGCCAGCACTCGCGGGGCGGAAACCTACAATGAGCAGTTCTTC
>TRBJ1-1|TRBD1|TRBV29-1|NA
CSVVTGLGTEAFF
TGCAGCGTTGTGACAGGGCTAGGGACTGAAGCTTTCTTT
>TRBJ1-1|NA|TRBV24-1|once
CATPEGGTEAFF
TGTGCCACTCCCGAGGGGGGCACTGAAGCTTTCTTT
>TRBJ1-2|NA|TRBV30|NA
CAWTRTGTSYGYTF
TGTGCCTGGACTAGAACCGGGACATCCTATGGCTACACCTTC
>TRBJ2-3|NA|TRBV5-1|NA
CASSFTDTQYF
TGCGCCAGCAGCTTCACAGATACGCAGTATTTT
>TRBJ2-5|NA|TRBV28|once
CASRGIWETQYF
TGTGCCAGCAGGGGTATTTGGGAGACCCAGTACTTC
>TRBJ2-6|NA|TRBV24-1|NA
CATSGGSGANVLTF
TGTGCCACCTCTGGGGGCTCTGGGGCCAACGTCCTGACTTTC
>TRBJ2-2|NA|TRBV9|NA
CASSVGRAGNTGELFF
TGTGCCAGCAGCGTTGGGCGAGCGGGTAACACCGGGGAGCTGTTTTTT
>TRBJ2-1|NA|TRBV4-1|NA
CASRPGPLASEQFF
TGCGCCAGCAGGCCCGGCCCCCTAGCTAGTGAGCAGTTCTTC
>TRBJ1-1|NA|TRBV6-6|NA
CASSLREAPEAFF
TGTGCCAGCAGTTTAAGGGAAGCGCCTGAAGCTTTCTTT
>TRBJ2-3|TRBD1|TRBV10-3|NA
CATVPGQGTDTQYF
TGTGCCACCGTTCCGGGACAGGGGACAGATACGCAGTATTTT
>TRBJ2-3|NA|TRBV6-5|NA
CASTGRRSSTDTQYF
TGTGCCAGCACCGGACGGCGTAGCTCCACAGATACGCAGTATTTT
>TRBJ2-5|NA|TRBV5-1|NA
CASSLGTEETQYF
TGCGCCAGCAGCTTGGGGACGGAAGAGACCCAGTACTTC
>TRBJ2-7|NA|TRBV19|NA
CASSISVVSPRGPYEQYF
TGTGCCAGTAGTATTAGTGTGGTCTCTCCTAGGGGCCCCTACGAGCAGTACTTC
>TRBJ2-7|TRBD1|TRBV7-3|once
CASSPEDRGYEQYF
TGTGCCAGCAGCCCTGAGGACAGGGGCTACGAGCAGTACTTC
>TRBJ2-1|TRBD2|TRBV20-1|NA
CSASYTSGRDEQFF
TGCAGTGCTAGTTATACTAGCGGGAGAGATGAGCAGTTCTTC
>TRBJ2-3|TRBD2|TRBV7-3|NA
CASSPRTSPVQSDTQYF
TGTGCCAGCAGCCCGCGGACTAGCCCGGTACAGTCGGATACGCAGTATTTT
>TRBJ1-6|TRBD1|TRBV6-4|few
CASRDWTGLNSPLHF
TGTGCCAGCAGGGATTGGACAGGCTTGAATTCACCCCTCCACTTT
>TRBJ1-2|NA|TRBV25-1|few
CASSEGRWYTF
TGTGCCAGCAGCGAGGGGAGGTGGTACACCTTC
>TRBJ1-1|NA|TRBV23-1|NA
CASNPTGAFF
TGCGCCAGCAATCCCACTGGAGCTTTCTTT
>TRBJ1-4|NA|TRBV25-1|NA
CASSEYGAVTNEKLFF
TGTGCCAGCAGTGAATATGGGGCTGTGACTAATGAAAAACTGTTTTTT
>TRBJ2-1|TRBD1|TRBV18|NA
CASSRQGAVGASYNEQFF
TGTGCCAGCTCGCGACAGGGGGCGGTCGGGGCCTCCTACAATGAGCAGTTCTTC
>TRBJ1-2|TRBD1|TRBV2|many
CASSPTGVLGYTF
TGTGCCAGCAGCCCGACAGGGGTACTTGGCTACACCTTC
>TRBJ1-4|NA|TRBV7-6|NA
CASSRWFGEKLFF
TGTGCCAGCAGCAGATGGTTTGGCGAAAAACTGTTTTTT
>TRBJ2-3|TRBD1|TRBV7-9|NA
CASSLGTGASTDTQYF
TGTGCCAGCAGCTTAGGGACAGGAGCGAGCACAGATACGCAGTATTTT
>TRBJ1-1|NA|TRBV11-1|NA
CASSLRGGNTEAFF
TGTGCCAGCAGCTTACGAGGAGGGAACACTGAAGCTTTCTTT
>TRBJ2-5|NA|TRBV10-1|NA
CASRRDSRGIQETQYF
TGCGCCAGCCGACGGGACTCCAGAGGCATCCAAGAGACCCAGTACTTC
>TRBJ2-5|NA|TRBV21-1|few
CASSNTSGKLQETQYF
TGTGCCAGCAGCAACACTAGCGGGAAATTACAAGAGACCCAGTACTTC
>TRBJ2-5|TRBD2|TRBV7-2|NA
CASSPGTSGSETQYF
TGTGCCAGCAGCCCAGGGACTAGCGGGAGTGAGACCCAGTACTTC
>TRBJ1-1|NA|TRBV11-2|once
CASSQYRDTEAFF
TGTGCCAGCAGCCAATATCGGGACACTGAAGCTTTCTTT
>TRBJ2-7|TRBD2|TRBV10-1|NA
CASRRERDLAGEQYF
TGCGCCAGCAGAAGAGAGCGGGATCTCGCTGGGGAGCAGTACTTC
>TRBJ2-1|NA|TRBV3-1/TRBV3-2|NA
CAGSLETAEDNEQFF
TGTGCCGGCAGCCTTGAAACAGCGGAGGACAATGAGCAGTTCTTC
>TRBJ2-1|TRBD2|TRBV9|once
CASSGSGSSYNEQFF
TGTGCCAGCAGCGGAAGCGGGAGCTCCTACAATGAGCAGTTCTTC
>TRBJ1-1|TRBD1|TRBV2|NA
CASSEAGQGAEAFF
TGTGCCAGCAGTGAAGCCGGGCAGGGGGCTGAAGCTTTCTTT
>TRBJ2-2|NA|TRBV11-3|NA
CASSPLTQGIAGELFF
TGTGCCAGCAGCCCTCTTACTCAGGGGATCGCCGGGGAGCTGTTTTTT
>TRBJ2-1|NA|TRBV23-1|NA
CASSQVLAESSYNEQFF
TGCGCCAGCAGTCAAGTCCTAGCAGAAAGCTCCTACAATGAGCAGTTCTTC
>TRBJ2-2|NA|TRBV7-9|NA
CASSLGAGELFF
TGTGCCAGCAGCTTAGGGGCCGGGGAGCTGTTTTTT
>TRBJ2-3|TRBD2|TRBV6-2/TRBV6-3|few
CASSSPIAGNTDTQYF
TGTGCCAGCAGCTCTCCCATAGCGGGAAATACAGATACGCAGTATTTT
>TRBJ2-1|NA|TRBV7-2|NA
CASSLEGLSLVNEQFF
TGTGCCAGCAGCTTAGAAGGTCTATCTCTCGTCAATGAGCAGTTCTTC
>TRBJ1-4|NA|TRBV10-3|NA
CAMRGTTNEKLFF
TGTGCCATGCGTGGAACAACTAATGAAAAACTGTTTTTT
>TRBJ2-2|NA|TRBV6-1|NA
CASSEKETGELFF
TGTGCCAGCAGTGAAAAGGAAACCGGGGAGCTGTTTTTT
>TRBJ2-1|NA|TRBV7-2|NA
CASSLSQSNGGNEQFF
TGTGCCAGCAGCTTATCCCAGAGTAACGGGGGCAATGAGCAGTTCTTC